This T cell receptor beta chain was retrieved from a study of T cells in localized non-small cell lung cancer. Regarding the study as a whole: The study detected a median roughly 57 of the top 100 tumor clones in adjacent lung.

The V gene's germline CDR1 is SGHTA and CDR2 FQGNSA. Trimming left V 2 bases short and J 4 bases short, with 23 bases between. The CDR3 has 18 residues. Libraries were prepared by immunoSEQ multiplex PCR; TCRdb keeps only in-frame clonotypes and omits some of them. The table shows nearly 35,000 clones, with approximately 91% occurring only once. This clone was counted only a few times. Its antigen is still unknown. J is TRBJ1-2 and V is TRBV7-2, with D perhaps matching TRBD1 (5 bases). This TCR derives from a woman aged 35-75 years with stage I lung adenocarcinoma. The source was peripheral blood, collected before any cancer treatment. As DNA, the CDR3 is TGTGCCAGCAGCTTAACAGGATCCCAAGACACCGTCTTCTATGGCTACACCTTC. This gives the protein CASSLTGSQDTVFYGYTF.